This entry describes one TCR beta chain. Its antigen remains unidentified. A much more abundant neighbour one base away suggests this may be a read error. The data stem from a study of blood T cells in healthy people across ages. The study's findings and limits: Both naive CD4+ cell counts and diversity were greater in long-lived donors than in aged donors.

Donors were healthy Caucasian individuals from Russia aged roughly 6 to 100. PCR was performed a second time for 7 to 11 cycles using a sample-barcoded 5' primer and a J-beta primer mix. TCRdb called the 5' RACE reads again in MiXCR, with one record for every CDR3 protein. The data show over 750,000 distinct CDR3 sequences, with approximately 25% seen just once and 9% to 9.5% held by the top ten. V was trimmed by 5 bases and J by 5 bases, leaving 13 bases between them. Germline CDR1 MDHEN, CDR2 SYDVKM. The CDR3 spans 14 residues. The same sample was also used in a study of T cells of mothers and their children.

J is TRBJ2-1 and V is TRBV28, with D maybe TRBD1 (6 bases). Sequencing used blood. The TCR comes from a boy aged 5 to 17 in good health. CDR3: CASSVPDRDNEQFF. The CDR3 coding sequence is TGTGCCAGCAGTGTACCGGACAGAGACAATGAGCAGTTCTTC. The variable domain in full, with the rest retrieved from reference TRBV28 and TRBJ2-1, is DVKVTQSSRYLVKRTGEKVFLECVQDMDHENMFWYRQDPGLGLRLIYFSYDVKMKEKGDIPEGYSVSREKKERFSLILESASTNQTSMYLCASSVPDRDNEQFFGPGTRLTVL.